A selection of T cell receptor beta chains follows, all from one sample in a study of T cells in Graves' hyperthyroidism and ophthalmopathy. One entry per CDR3 protein results from TCRdb running MiXCR on the multiplex PCR reads. The sample shows roughly 350,000 distinct CDR3 sequences, about 15% of them seen only once. Sequencing used blood. Receptors were obtained from a woman in her 30s with Graves' ophthalmopathy. The CDR3 runs from the conserved cysteine through the conserved F or W.

TRBV18	CASSPLVGSGNTIYF
TRBV20-1	CSARPSGGSNTGELFF
TRBV27	CASSHSQGAGTEAFF
TRBV15	CATSDRASNQPQHF
TRBV3-1	CASSNWGGTLPYEQYF
TRBV20-1	CNAGTGRTEAFF
TRBV27	CASSFSSGGTSYNEQFF
TRBV20-1	CSALPTHQPQHF
TRBV18	CASSLTGTATNEQFF
TRBV12-3/TRBV12-4	CASSSSWDRGYEQYF
TRBV6-1	CASRSPSNQPQHF
TRBV28	CASSSGDGYSNQPQHF
TRBV28	CASTLKRADTQYF
TRBV7-9	CASSLTGQGNYGYTF
TRBV20-1	CSARAPGQTLEGDTQYF
TRBV27	CATQRTSGGPGETQYF
TRBV2	CASSVPPRGQPQHF
TRBV10-3	CAISESTGGQAGNTIYF
TRBV7-3	CASSPIGGITDTQYF
TRBV7-9	CASSTPGGRHYGYTF
TRBV7-2	CASSPAVQRGAFTEAFF
TRBV3-1	CASSQDIAVGTEAFF
TRBV20-1	CSALRGGSTEAFF
TRBV20-1	CSPLNPGQGANYGYTF
TRBV30	CAWSESPGGSPLHF
TRBV7-2	CASSYGLAGLETQYF
TRBV6-1	CASRPLAGNTGELFF
TRBV5-1	CASSLEPRRDTGELFF
TRBV18	CASSVSETGVSYEQYF
TRBV20-1	CSAIDRGMNTEAFF
TRBV7-3	CASSLGPGNEQFF
TRBV18	CASSPQGGEQYF
TRBV12-3/TRBV12-4	CASSESGPSDTQYF
TRBV9	CASSHSGGVSGELFF
TRBV7-2	CASSPKQGTYEQYF
TRBV12-3/TRBV12-4	CASSSDRALAGGFTDTQYF
TRBV20-1	CSATLRGLSYEQYF
TRBV6-1	CASSPQRQAYYGYTF
TRBV6-1	CASSRTGDEQYF
TRBV5-8	CASSRKDRTYEQYF
TRBV6-6	CASSYSGQINQPQHF
TRBV19	CASTSTGGLSYEQYF
TRBV11-2	CASSFRTGFSGNTIYF
TRBV5-1	CASSLVQGMNNEQFF
TRBV11-2	CASSPIGLENTGELFF
TRBV12-3/TRBV12-4	CASTGGLAGEGETQYF
TRBV7-2	CASSLRQGSNQPQHF
TRBV20-1	CSARDRVRDTIYF
TRBV7-9	CASSLLLGLRQGGNEQFF
TRBV7-2	CASSTSLTGQETQYF
TRBV30	CACITSEGSYEQYF
TRBV10-3	CAISEPGRGGTEAFF
TRBV10-3	CAISEDRRPVYNEQFF